The rows below give T cell receptor beta chains drawn from one sample of a study of shared clonotypes between healthy human individuals. The table came from immunoSEQ multiplex PCR; TCRdb's copy has only in-frame clones and leaves some out. The sample records 450,000 to 650,000 clones, roughly four fifths being singletons. Sequencing input: PBMCs. The receptors stem from a woman in her thirties or forties in good health. Some clones in this sample may be carry-over from other donors' samples. CDR3s include the opening cysteine and the closing phenylalanine or tryptophan. A D gene is named only where the DNA matches it firmly.

TRBD1 16 TRBJ2-3 TRBV5-4 CASSSAGGRSTDTQYF
NA 14 TRBJ2-7 TRBV7-2 CASSLDSHLYEQYF
TRBD1 14 TRBJ1-2 TRBV7-9 CASSWTGANYGYTF
TRBD1 16 TRBJ1-3 TRBV11-2 CASSFMTGVSGNTIYF
NA 14 TRBJ2-2 TRBV7-6 CASSLSPHTGELFF
NA 10 TRBJ2-7 TRBV27 CASTFYEQYF
TRBD1 15 TRBJ2-1 TRBV6-5 CASGRDRVDGDEQFF
TRBD2 13 TRBJ2-5 TRBV4-1 CASSLAGSETQYF
NA 13 TRBJ2-7 TRBV6-1 CASSASREHEQYF
NA 14 TRBJ2-7 TRBV19 CASSTHYSAYEQYF
NA 16 TRBJ1-1 TRBV28 CASSLPGITLNTEAFF
TRBD1 13 TRBJ2-7 TRBV15 CATSRDRNYEQYF
NA 13 TRBJ1-2 TRBV7-9 CASSLGTERGYTF
TRBD1 15 TRBJ1-2 TRBV18 CASSPGQGEIYGYTF
TRBD1 13 TRBJ2-7 TRBV7-2 CASSSPGGYEQYF
NA 17 TRBJ1-3 TRBV30 CAWSGSRLGISGNTIYF
NA 14 TRBJ2-7 TRBV18 CASSAAGQTYEQYF
NA 14 TRBJ2-2 TRBV7-7 CASSSQGNTGELFF
NA 14 TRBJ2-7 TRBV25-1 CASSDSAGGYEQYF
NA 13 TRBJ2-7 TRBV7-2 CASSLRMGGDQYF
NA 12 TRBJ2-7 TRBV29-1 CSVGAGSYEQYF
TRBD2 18 TRBJ2-1 TRBV4-2 CASSPQSLAGAGNGEQFF
NA 10 TRBJ1-2 TRBV29-1 CSVDGTGYTF
NA 15 TRBJ1-3 TRBV7-9 CASSSGVGTGNTIYF
NA 15 TRBJ2-1 TRBV7-2 CASSLGWAGANEQFF